The 16 T cell receptor beta chains listed next were all sequenced from one sample in a study of cytomegalovirus exposure and HLA in healthy donors. Sequencing was performed with immunoSEQ multiplex PCR; in TCRdb, only in-frame clones are kept and a portion is missing. This table holds roughly 150,000 clones, 95% to 96% found once. The sequenced material came from PBMCs. The receptor set was obtained from a woman aged 18-35 years in good health and CMV-seronegative.

DNA of the CDR3: TGTGCCAGCACCCGGGGACAGGGAACGGGCTACACCTTC. Translating it yields CASTRGQGTGYTF. The chain has TRBV6-6 and TRBJ1-2; 9 bases are a match to TRBD1. Germline CDR1 is MNHNY and CDR2 is SVGAGI (reference sequence). V dropped 7 bases and J dropped 8; count of bases not matched to a gene: 8. The CDR3 runs to 13 residues.

This clone was found a few times. In DNA form, the CDR3 reads TGCAGTGCTAGGACGGGAGGGGCCTACACCTTC. Protein sequence: CSARTGGAYTF. The rearrangement links TRBV20-1 to TRBJ1-2; D is possibly TRBD1 (5 bases). Between the trimmed V and J ends, which lost 3 bases and 10 bases, there was a span of 12 bases. The germline V gene encodes CDR1 DFQATT and CDR2 SNEGSKA (reference sequence). This CDR3 comprises 11 residues.

The table lists this clone with a count of one. V usage is TRBV7-9 and J usage is TRBJ1-1; 7 nucleotides match TRBD1. The CDR3 runs to 12 residues. Germline CDR1 is SEHNR and CDR2 is FQNEAQ (reference sequence). Trimming cost V 6 bases and J 8 bases; bases outside gene matches: 6. The DNA of the CDR3 is TGTGCCAGCAGACAGGGGCAAGGGGAAGCTTTCTTT. It yields the protein CASRQGQGEAFF. Full variable domain (remainder filled in from reference TRBV7-9 and TRBJ1-1): DTGVSQNPRHKITKRGQNVTFRCDPISEHNRLYWYRQTLGQGPEFLTYFQNEAQLEKSRLLSDRFSAERPKGSFSTLEIQRTEQGDSAMYLCASRQGQGEAFFGQGTRLTVV.

This sequence joins TRBV11-3 and TRBJ2-2; D unclear. This CDR3 spans 13 amino acids. V was clipped by 2 bases and J by 4 bases, with 5 bases between them. CDR1 is SGHNT and CDR2 is YENEEA in the germline V gene. DNA for the CDR3: TGTGCCAGCAGCTTATCTAGCACCGGGGAGCTGTTTTTT. This translates into CASSLSSTGELFF.

This sequence joins TRBV6-1 and TRBJ2-5, with a possible D match to TRBD1 (6 bases). Germline loops: CDR1 MNHNS, CDR2 SASEGT. Trimming took off 2 bases at V and 9 bases at J, with 13 bases between the two ends. The CDR3 has 13 amino acids. CDR3 loop: CASSEPPTGSQYF. The CDR3 DNA is TGTGCCAGCAGTGAACCCCCTACAGGGTCCCAGTACTTC.

V gene TRBV19 combines with J gene TRBJ2-7, with 9 bases that match TRBD1. CDR1 LNHDA and CDR2 SQIVND come from the germline V gene (reference sequence). The CDR3 spans 15 residues. With V trimmed by 5 bases and J by 6 bases, 11 bases remained unmatched. The CDR3, as DNA: TGTGCCAGTAGTCCCGCCGGGACAGGGTTATCCGAGCAGTACTTC. Protein product: CASSPAGTGLSEQYF.

This clone has just one count. The V call is TRBV7-9, the J call TRBJ2-2; a weak D match, TRBD1 (6 bases). Per germline, CDR1 SEHNR and CDR2 FQNEAQ (reference sequence). The CDR3 is 16 residues long. The V end lost 2 bases, the J end lost 6 bases, and 16 bases lay between the germline ends. CDR3 protein: CASSLITAGEPGELFF. The CDR3 region has the DNA TGTGCCAGCAGCTTAATCACCGCAGGGGAACCCGGGGAGCTGTTTTTT.

The CDR3 protein is CASSQVSANYGYTF. The CDR3 nucleotides read TGCGCCAGCAGCCAAGTTTCAGCTAACTATGGCTACACCTTC. The chain is built from TRBV4-3 and TRBJ1-2, with unresolved D. V gave up 1 base and J gave up 0 bases, with 6 bases separating them. CDR3 size: 14 residues. Germline-derived CDR1 and CDR2 are LGHNA and YSLEER.

The gene calls are TRBV25-1 and TRBJ1-2; D is undetermined. Germline CDR1 is MGHDK and CDR2 is SYGVNS. This CDR3 contains 12 residues. V lost 0 bases and J 6 bases, leaving 5 bases between the germline ends. CDR3 in DNA: TGTGCCAGCAGTGAATATCGCGATGGCTACACCTTC. This sequence encodes CASSEYRDGYTF.

The CDR3 protein is CASSVQRGQATDTQYF. The CDR3 DNA reads as TGTGCCAGCAGCGTACAGAGGGGGCAGGCGACAGATACGCAGTATTTT. This rearrangement joins TRBV9 to TRBJ2-3, with 7 bases identical to TRBD1. The length of the CDR3 is 16 residues. Per the germline V gene, CDR1 is SGDLS and CDR2 is YYNGEE. The trim removed 1 base at V and 3 bases at J, leaving 8 bases unmatched.

In this sample, this clone turned up once. The J gene is TRBJ2-6, the V gene TRBV10-3, with D uncertain. Trimming pared 0 bases from V and 2 bases from J, leaving 11 bases between. CDR3 size: 17 residues. Germline CDR1 is ENHRY and CDR2 is SYGVKD. CDR3 amino acids: CAISESIRNAGANVLTF. The CDR3, as DNA: TGTGCCATCAGTGAGTCGATCAGAAATGCTGGGGCCAACGTCCTGACTTTC.

The chain links TRBV5-6 to TRBJ2-1; 8 positions match TRBD2. Germline V lookup: CDR1 SGHDT, CDR2 YYEEEE. V shed 4 bases and J 6 bases; nucleotides not matched to a gene: 6. This CDR3 region has 14 residues. The CDR3 loop reads CASSLGLAINEQFF. The CDR3 DNA follows: TGTGCCAGCAGCCTCGGACTAGCAATCAATGAGCAGTTCTTC.

This clone was counted a single time. The CDR3 protein is CASSLQHSGNTIYF. CDR3 sequence (DNA): TGCGCCAGCAGCCTCCAGCATTCCGGGAACACCATATATTTT. The chain uses TRBV4-1 and TRBJ1-3, with D hard to call. Germline CDR1 and CDR2: MGHRA and YSYEKL. Trimming left V 4 bases short and J 7 bases short, with 14 bases between. The CDR3 is 14 residues long.

V gene TRBV30 combines with J gene TRBJ2-1; TRBD1 matches at 9 bases. CDR3 size: 14 residues. Looked up from germline, CDR1 is GTSNPN and CDR2 is SVGIG (reference sequence). V shed 5 bases, J shed 7 bases, and the junction held 9 bases outside the gene matches. The CDR3 nucleotides are TGTGCCTGGGACGAATGGGACAGGGCGAATGAGCAGTTCTTC. It encodes CAWDEWDRANEQFF. The variable domain in full, with the rest retrieved from reference TRBV30 and TRBJ2-1, is SQTIHQWPATLVQPVGSPLSLECTVEGTSNPNLYWYRQAAGRGLQLLFYSVGIGQISSEVPQNLSASRPQDRQFILSSKKLLLSDSGFYLCAWDEWDRANEQFFGPGTRLTVL.

The gene calls are TRBV10-3 and TRBJ2-7; possible D gene TRBD2, 6 bases. With 4 bases removed from V and 4 bases from J, the gap between germline ends came to 14 bases. The germline gives CDR1 ENHRY, CDR2 SYGVKD. This CDR3 spans 14 amino acids. This CDR3 reads CAISAWTTGYEQYF. DNA of the CDR3: TGTGCCATCAGTGCCTGGACTACCGGATACGAGCAGTACTTC.

The DNA of the CDR3 is TGTGCCAGCAGTTTGGGAGGGAACACTGAAGCTTTCTTT. It translates to CASSLGGNTEAFF. The genes are TRBV6-5 and TRBJ1-1; D not resolved. V lost 4 bases to trimming and J lost 1 base, with 7 bases between them. Germline V gene data show CDR1 as MNHEY and CDR2 as SVGAGI. The CDR3 runs to 13 residues.